Sequencing of this T cell receptor (beta chain) was carried out in a study of CXCR3-negative and CXCR3-positive naive CD8 T cells. At the level of the study: The TRB read total, approximately 130 million, broke down to about 1.5 +/- 0.3 million reads per library.

Study findings and constraints: TRB CDR3s of CXCR3-positive naive cells were more hydrophobic than those of CXCR3-negative naive cells. TCR strength was inferred from TRB CDR3 properties, while surface CD5 was comparable between naive subsets. Researchers reported similar TRBV-TRBJ usage in naive CXCR3-negative and CXCR3-positive cells, though memory differed.

Naive CD8+ T lymphocytes were specified as CD45RO-CCR7+CD27+CD95-. To note about this clonotype: Its antigen is undetermined.

This CDR3 contains 14 residues. Germline CDR1 MNHNS, CDR2 SASEGT. In preparing the TRB cDNA libraries, 5' RACE with UMI labels was used. TCRdb derives one entry per CDR3 protein from the 5' RACE reads, leaving out DNA. Its clone listing holds about 98,000 distinct CDR3 sequences. The chain joins TRBV6-1 to TRBJ2-5. The origin of this receptor is a human donor in good health. Some clones in this sample may be carry-over from other donors' samples. The sample comprised naive CXCR3+ CD8+ T cells from blood. Subset defined: CD45RO-CCR7+CD27+CD95- naive CD8+ T cells expressing CXCR3 (TNR3+). This chain's CDR3 is CASSELGNQETQYF.